This T cell receptor (beta chain) was identified during a study of post-analysis software for immune sequencing data. Study observations and caveats: Roughly five TRBV segments occurring more often in patients than controls included TRBV5-6, TRBV5-1 and TRBV20-1.

cDNA libraries of TCR beta carried unique molecular identifiers. TCRdb itself ran the PCR reads through MiXCR, one entry per CDR3 protein. Of hundreds of thousands of distinct CDR3 sequences in the sample, approximately 60% were seen once. There are 15 residues in the CDR3. Germline V gene lookup returns CDR1 SGHDT and CDR2 YYEEEE. The ends were cut back, 4 bases at V and 7 bases at J, with 18 bases in the middle. Details on this clonotype: The antigen is not known.

The TCR was taken from a girl under 10 years old with multiple sclerosis. This rearrangement joins TRBV5-6 to TRBJ2-1; maybe TRBD2 (6 bases). Sequenced sample: blood. The CDR3 spells CASSHRDFGLNEQFF. CDR3 bases: TGTGCCAGCAGCCACCGGGACTTCGGATTGAATGAGCAGTTCTTC.